Described below is a single TCR beta chain sequence and its context. Its antigen is not identified. CDR3 length equals 16 residues. Germline CDR1 reads LGHNA; CDR2 reads YSLEER. The germline V and J ends were trimmed by 1 base and 2 bases, with 15 bases remaining between them. Produced via immunoSEQ multiplex PCR; TCRdb's table is partial and in-frame only. The sample consists of about 580,000 clones, about 98% of them appearing once. The sample is drawn from a study of shared clonotypes between healthy human individuals. Turning to the study itself: For every donor, three CD4 naive, three CD4 memory, two CD8 naive and one CD8 memory plates were used.

Study results and caveats: Clonotype sharing among donors, it was expected, would be affected by sequencing depth.

Cells designated naive CD8 were CD45RO-negative and were positively selected for CCR7, with terminally differentiated effector memory CD45RA+ cells excluded. Source material: naive CD8+ T cells sorted from blood. The receptor comes from a man in his thirties or forties in good health. The V call is TRBV4-3, the J call TRBJ2-7, with D perhaps TRBD1 or TRBD2 (5 bases each). CDR3: CASSQGRGTIPYEQYF. CDR3 nucleotide sequence: TGCGCCAGCAGCCAAGGTCGAGGGACCATTCCCTACGAGCAGTACTTC.